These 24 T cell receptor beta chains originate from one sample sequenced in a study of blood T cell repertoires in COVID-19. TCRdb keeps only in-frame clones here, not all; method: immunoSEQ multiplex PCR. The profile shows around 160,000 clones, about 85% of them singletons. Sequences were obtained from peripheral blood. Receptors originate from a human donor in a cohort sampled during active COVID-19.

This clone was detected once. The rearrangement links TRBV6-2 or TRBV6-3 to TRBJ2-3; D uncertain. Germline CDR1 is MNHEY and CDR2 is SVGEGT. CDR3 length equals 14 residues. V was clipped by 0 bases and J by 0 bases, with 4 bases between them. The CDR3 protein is CASSYSTSTDTQYF. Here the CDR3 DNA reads TGTGCCAGCAGTTACTCGACTAGCACAGATACGCAGTATTTT.

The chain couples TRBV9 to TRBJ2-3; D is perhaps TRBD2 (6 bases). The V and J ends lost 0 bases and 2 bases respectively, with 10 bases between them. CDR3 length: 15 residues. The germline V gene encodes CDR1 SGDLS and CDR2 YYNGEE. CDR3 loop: CASSVAAGLTDTQYF. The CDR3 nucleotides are TGTGCCAGCAGCGTAGCTGCGGGGCTCACAGATACGCAGTATTTT.

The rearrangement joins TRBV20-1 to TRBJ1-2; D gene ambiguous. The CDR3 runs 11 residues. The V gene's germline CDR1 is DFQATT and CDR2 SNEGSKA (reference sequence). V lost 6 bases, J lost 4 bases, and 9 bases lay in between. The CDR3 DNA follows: TGCAGTGCCGGAGGAACCTATGGCTACACCTTC. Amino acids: CSAGGTYGYTF.

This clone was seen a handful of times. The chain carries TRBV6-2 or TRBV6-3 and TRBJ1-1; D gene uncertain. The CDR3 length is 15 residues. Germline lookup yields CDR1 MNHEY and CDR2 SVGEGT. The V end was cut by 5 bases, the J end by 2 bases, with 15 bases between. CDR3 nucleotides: TGTGCCAGCAGTCCCCTTTTTGCCACAAACACTGAAGCTTTCTTT. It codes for CASSPLFATNTEAFF.

In DNA form, the CDR3 reads TGCGCCAGCAGCCAAGTCCGGACTAGCCGGGGGGAGACCCAGTACTTC. This codes for CASSQVRTSRGETQYF. The chain joins TRBV4-3 to TRBJ2-5, with 8 nucleotides matching TRBD2. The CDR3 extends over 16 amino acids. The trim removed 1 base at V and 5 bases at J, leaving 9 bases unmatched. Germline lookup yields CDR1 LGHNA and CDR2 YSLEER.

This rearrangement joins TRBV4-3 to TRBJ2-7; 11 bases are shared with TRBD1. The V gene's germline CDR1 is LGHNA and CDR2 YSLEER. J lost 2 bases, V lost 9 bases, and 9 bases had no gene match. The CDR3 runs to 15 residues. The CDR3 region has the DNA TGCGCCAGTGGCACCGGGACAGGGGGTACCTACGAGCAGTACTTC. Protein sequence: CASGTGTGGTYEQYF.

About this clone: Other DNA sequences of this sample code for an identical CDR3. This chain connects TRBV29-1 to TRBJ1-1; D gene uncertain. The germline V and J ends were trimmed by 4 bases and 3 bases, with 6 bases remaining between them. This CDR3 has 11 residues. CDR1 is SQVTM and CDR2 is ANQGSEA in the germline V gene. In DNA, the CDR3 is TGCAGCGTTGTACGGGACACTGAAGCTTTCTTT. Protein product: CSVVRDTEAFF. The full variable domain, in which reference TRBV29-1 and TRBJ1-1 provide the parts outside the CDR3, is SAVISQKPSRDICQRGTSLTIQCQVDSQVTMMFWYRQQPGQSLTLIATANQGSEATYESGFVIDKFPISRPNLTFSTLTVSNMSPEDSSIYLCSVVRDTEAFFGQGTRLTVV.

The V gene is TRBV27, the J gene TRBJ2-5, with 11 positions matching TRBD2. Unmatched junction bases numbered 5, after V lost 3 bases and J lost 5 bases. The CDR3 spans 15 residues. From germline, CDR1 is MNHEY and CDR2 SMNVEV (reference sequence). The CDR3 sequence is CASSFGLAGQETQYF. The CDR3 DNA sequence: TGTGCCAGCAGTTTTGGACTAGCGGGTCAGGAGACCCAGTACTTC.

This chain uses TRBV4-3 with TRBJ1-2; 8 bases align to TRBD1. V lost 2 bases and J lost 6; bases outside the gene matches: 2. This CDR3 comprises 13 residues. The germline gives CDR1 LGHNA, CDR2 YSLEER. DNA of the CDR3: TGCGCCAGCAGCCAACGGACAGGGAATGGCTACACCTTC. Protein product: CASSQRTGNGYTF.

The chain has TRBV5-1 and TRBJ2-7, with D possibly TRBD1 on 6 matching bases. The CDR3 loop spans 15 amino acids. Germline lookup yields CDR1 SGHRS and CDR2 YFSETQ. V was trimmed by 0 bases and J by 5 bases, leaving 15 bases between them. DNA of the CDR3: TGCGCCAGCAGCTTGGCGCGTTTGGGGGCCCACGAGCAGTACTTC. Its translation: CASSLARLGAHEQYF.

The CDR3 reads CASGSGFSGANVLTF. The CDR3 DNA is TGTGCCAGCGGGTCAGGTTTCTCTGGGGCCAACGTCCTGACTTTC. The chain employs TRBV6-5 and TRBJ2-6; D remains ambiguous. Trimming cost V 8 bases and J 0 bases, with 11 bases left between them. There are 15 residues in the CDR3. Germline loops: CDR1 MNHEY, CDR2 SVGAGI.

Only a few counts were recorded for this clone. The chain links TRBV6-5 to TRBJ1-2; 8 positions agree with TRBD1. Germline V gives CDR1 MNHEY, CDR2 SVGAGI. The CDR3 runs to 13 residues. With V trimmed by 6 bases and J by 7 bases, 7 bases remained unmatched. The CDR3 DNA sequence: TGTGCCAGCAGATCCGGGACAGGATTTGGCTACACCTTC. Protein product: CASRSGTGFGYTF.

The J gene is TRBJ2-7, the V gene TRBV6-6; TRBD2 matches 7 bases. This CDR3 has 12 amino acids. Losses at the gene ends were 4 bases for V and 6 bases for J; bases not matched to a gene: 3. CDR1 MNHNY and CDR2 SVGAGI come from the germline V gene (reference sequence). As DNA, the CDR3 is TGTGCCAGCAGTTTCCCGGGGGGCGAGCAGTACTTC. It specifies CASSFPGGEQYF.

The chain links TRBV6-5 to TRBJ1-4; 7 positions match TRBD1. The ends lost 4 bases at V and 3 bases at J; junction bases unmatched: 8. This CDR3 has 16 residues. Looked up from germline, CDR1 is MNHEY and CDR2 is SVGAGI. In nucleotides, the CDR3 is TGTGCCAGCAGTTTTCGGGGCGGGACAGCTAATGAAAAACTGTTTTTT. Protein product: CASSFRGGTANEKLFF.

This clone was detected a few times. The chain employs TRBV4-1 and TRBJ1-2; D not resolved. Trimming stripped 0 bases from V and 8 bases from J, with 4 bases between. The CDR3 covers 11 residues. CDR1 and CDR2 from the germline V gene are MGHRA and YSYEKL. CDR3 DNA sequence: TGCGCCAGCAGCCAAGATGTAGGCTACACCTTC. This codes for CASSQDVGYTF.

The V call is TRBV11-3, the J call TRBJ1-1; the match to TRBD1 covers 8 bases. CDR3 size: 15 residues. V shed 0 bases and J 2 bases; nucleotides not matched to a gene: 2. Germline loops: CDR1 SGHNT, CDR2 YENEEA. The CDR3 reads CASSLEGTGNTEAFF. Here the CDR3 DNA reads TGTGCCAGCAGCTTAGAAGGGACAGGTAACACTGAAGCTTTCTTT.

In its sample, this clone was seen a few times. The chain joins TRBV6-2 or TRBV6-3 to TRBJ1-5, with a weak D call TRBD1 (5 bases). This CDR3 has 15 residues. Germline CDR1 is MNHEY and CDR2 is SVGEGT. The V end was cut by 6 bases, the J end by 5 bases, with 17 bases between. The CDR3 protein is CASSSFGGFDQPQHF. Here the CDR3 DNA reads TGTGCCAGCAGCTCCTTCGGGGGGTTCGATCAGCCCCAGCATTTT.

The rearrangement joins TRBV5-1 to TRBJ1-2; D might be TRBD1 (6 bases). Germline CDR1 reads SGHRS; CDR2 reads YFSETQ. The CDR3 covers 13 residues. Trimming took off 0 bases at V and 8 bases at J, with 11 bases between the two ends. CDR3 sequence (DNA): TGCGCCAGCAGCTTGGATGGGGGCCGGGGCTACACCTTC. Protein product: CASSLDGGRGYTF.

CDR3 sequence reads: CASSFSAASGNTIYF. The CDR3 coding sequence is TGTGCCAGTAGTTTTTCGGCGGCCTCTGGAAACACCATATATTTT. The rearrangement joins TRBV19 to TRBJ1-3; no reliable D call. The CDR3 extends over 15 amino acids. The germline V and J ends were trimmed by 5 bases and 0 bases, with 11 bases remaining between them. Germline CDR1 and CDR2: LNHDA and SQIVND (reference sequence).

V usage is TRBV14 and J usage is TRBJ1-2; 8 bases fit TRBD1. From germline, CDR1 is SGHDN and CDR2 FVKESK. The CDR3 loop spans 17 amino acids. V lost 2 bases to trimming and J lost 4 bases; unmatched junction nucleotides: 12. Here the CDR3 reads CASSQKKGGTGAYGYTF. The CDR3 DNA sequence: TGTGCCAGCAGCCAAAAGAAGGGCGGGACAGGAGCCTATGGCTACACCTTC. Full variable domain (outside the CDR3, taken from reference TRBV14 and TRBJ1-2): EAGVTQFPSHSVIEKGQTVTLRCDPISGHDNLYWYRRVMGKEIKFLLHFVKESKQDESGMPNNRFLAERTGGTYSTLKVQPAELEDSGVYFCASSQKKGGTGAYGYTFGSGTRLTVV.

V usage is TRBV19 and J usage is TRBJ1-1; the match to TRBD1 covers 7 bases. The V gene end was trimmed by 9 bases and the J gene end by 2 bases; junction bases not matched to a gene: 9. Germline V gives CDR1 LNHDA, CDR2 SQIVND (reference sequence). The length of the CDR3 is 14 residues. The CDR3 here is CASSSQGTNTEAFF. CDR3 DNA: TGTGCCAGCTCCTCACAGGGGACCAACACTGAAGCTTTCTTT.

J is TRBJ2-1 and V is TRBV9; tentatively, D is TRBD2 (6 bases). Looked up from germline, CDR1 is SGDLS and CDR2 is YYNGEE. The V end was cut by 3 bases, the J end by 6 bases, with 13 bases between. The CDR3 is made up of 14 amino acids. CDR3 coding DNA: TGTGCCAGCAGCGCGGGGGACTCACGCAATGAGCAGTTCTTC. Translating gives CASSAGDSRNEQFF.

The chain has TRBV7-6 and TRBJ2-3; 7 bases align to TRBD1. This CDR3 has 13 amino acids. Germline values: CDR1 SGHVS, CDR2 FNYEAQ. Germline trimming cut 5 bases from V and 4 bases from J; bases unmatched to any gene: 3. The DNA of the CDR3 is TGTGCCAGCAGCCAGACAGGGCCAGATACGCAGTATTTT. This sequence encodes CASSQTGPDTQYF.

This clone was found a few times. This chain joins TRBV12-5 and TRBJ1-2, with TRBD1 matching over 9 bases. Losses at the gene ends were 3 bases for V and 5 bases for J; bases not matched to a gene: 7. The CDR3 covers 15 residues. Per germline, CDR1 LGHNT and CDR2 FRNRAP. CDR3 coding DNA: TGTGCTAGTGGTTTTCCACAGGGGGCACGGTATGGCTACACCTTC. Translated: CASGFPQGARYGYTF.